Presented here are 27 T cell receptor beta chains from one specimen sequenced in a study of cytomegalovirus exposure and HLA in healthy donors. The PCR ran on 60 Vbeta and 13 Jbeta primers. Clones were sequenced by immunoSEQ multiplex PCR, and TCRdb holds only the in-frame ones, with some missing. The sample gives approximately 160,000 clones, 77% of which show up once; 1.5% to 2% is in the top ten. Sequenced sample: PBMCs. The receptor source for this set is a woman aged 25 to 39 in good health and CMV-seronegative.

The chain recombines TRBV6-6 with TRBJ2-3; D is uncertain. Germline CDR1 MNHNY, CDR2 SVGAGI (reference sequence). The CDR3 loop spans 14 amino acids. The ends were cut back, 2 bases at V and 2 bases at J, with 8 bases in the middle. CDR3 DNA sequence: TGTGCCAGCAGTTACACCGACTTCACAGATACGCAGTATTTT. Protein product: CASSYTDFTDTQYF.

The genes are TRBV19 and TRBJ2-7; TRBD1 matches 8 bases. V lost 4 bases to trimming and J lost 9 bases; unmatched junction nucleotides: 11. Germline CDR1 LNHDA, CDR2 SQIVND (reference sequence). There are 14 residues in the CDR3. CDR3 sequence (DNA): TGTGCCAGTAGTAAGGACAGGGTAGAAAATTGGCAGTACTTC. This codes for CASSKDRVENWQYF.

CDR3 region: CASSALSRGSTEAFF. CDR3 DNA: TGTGCCAGTAGTGCGCTCTCTCGGGGGAGCACTGAAGCTTTCTTT. The V and J genes are TRBV19 and TRBJ1-1, with D maybe TRBD1 (5 bases). CDR1 and CDR2 (germline): LNHDA, SQIVND (reference sequence). The CDR3 consists of 15 residues. V lost 5 bases and J lost 4, with 17 bases in between.

As DNA, the CDR3 is TGTGCCACCGGGGATCGGGTTATCTACGAGCAGTACTTC. Its translation is CATGDRVIYEQYF. The chain recombines TRBV19 with TRBJ2-7, with D possibly matching TRBD2 (5 bases). Germline CDR1 and CDR2: LNHDA and SQIVND (reference sequence). This CDR3 is built from 13 residues. The V gene lost 10 bases and the J gene lost 3 bases, with 16 bases spanning the gap.

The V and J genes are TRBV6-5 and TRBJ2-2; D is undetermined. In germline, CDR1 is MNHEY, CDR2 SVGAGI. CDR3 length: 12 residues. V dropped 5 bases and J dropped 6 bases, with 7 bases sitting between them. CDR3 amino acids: CASSESPGELFF. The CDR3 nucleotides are TGTGCCAGCAGTGAGAGCCCCGGGGAGCTGTTTTTT.

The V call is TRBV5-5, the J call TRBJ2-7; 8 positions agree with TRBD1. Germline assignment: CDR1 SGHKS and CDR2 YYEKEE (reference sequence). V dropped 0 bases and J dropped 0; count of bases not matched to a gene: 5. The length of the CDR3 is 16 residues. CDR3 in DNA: TGTGCCAGCAGCTTGGAGGCGACAGGGGCCTCCTACGAGCAGTACTTC. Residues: CASSLEATGASYEQYF.

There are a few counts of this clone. CDR3 coding DNA: TGTGCCAGCAGTCACACAGTGGGTGAGCAGTTCTTC. Its protein product is CASSHTVGEQFF. This chain uses TRBV6-1 with TRBJ2-1, with D uncertain. Germline V gene lookup returns CDR1 MNHNS and CDR2 SASEGT. The CDR3 runs 12 residues. The germline V and J ends were trimmed by 5 bases and 9 bases, with 11 bases remaining between them.

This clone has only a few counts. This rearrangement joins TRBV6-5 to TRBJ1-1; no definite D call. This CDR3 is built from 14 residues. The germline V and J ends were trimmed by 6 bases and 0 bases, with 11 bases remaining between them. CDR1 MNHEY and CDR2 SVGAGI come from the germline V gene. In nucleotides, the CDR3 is TGTGCCAGCAGGTACACAGTGATGAACACTGAAGCTTTCTTT. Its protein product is CASRYTVMNTEAFF.

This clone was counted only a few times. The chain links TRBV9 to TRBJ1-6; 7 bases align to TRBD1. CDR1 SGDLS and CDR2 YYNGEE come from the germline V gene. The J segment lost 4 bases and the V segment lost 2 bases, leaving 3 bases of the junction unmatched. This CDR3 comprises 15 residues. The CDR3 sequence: CASSVQGGYNSPLHF. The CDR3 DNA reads TGTGCCAGCAGCGTCCAGGGGGGATATAATTCACCCCTCCACTTT.

CDR3 coding DNA: TGTGCCTGGAGTGTCCGGCAGGGGATGTGGTATGGCTACACCTTC. Its translation is CAWSVRQGMWYGYTF. The genes are TRBV30 and TRBJ1-2, with D perhaps TRBD1 (6 bases). The germline V gene has CDR1 GTSNPN and CDR2 SVGIG (reference sequence). The CDR3 has 15 residues. Between the trimmed V and J ends, which lost 0 bases and 5 bases, there was a span of 16 bases.

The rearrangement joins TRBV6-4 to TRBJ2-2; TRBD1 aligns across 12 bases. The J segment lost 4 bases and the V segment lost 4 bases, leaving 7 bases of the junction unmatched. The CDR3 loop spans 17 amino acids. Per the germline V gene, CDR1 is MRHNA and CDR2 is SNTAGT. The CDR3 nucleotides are TGTGCCAGCAGTGTCCTACCGGGACAGGGGGCCACCGGGGAGCTGTTTTTT. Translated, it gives CASSVLPGQGATGELFF.

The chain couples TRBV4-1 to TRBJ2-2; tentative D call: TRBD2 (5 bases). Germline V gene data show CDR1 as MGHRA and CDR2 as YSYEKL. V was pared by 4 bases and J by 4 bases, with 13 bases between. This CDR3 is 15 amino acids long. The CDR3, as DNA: TGCGCCAGCAGCCCTTGGTCCAGCGGCACCGGGGAGCTGTTTTTT. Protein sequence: CASSPWSSGTGELFF.

CDR3 residues: CSVDRSNYGYTF. CDR3 coding DNA: TGCAGCGTTGACCGTTCTAACTATGGCTACACCTTC. The chain carries TRBV29-1 and TRBJ1-2; D gene uncertain. Germline V gene lookup returns CDR1 SQVTM and CDR2 ANQGSEA. The CDR3 has 12 residues. Trimming stripped 3 bases from V and 0 bases from J, with 5 bases between. The variable domain in full, completed from reference TRBV29-1 and TRBJ1-2, reads SAVISQKPSRDICQRGTSLTIQCQVDSQVTMMFWYRQQPGQSLTLIATANQGSEATYESGFVIDKFPISRPNLTFSTLTVSNMSPEDSSIYLCSVDRSNYGYTFGSGTRLTVV.

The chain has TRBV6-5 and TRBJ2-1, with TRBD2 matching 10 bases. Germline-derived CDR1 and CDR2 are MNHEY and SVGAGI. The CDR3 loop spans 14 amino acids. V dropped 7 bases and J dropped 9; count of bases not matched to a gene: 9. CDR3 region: CASNSGGAQGEQFF. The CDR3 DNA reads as TGTGCCAGCAACAGCGGGGGGGCCCAGGGTGAGCAGTTCTTC.

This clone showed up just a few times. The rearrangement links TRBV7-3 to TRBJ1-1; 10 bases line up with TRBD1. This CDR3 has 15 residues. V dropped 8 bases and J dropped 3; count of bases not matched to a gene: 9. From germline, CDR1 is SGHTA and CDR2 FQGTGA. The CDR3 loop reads CASAIEGTGDTEAFF. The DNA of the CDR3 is TGTGCCAGCGCCATTGAGGGGACAGGGGACACTGAAGCTTTCTTT.

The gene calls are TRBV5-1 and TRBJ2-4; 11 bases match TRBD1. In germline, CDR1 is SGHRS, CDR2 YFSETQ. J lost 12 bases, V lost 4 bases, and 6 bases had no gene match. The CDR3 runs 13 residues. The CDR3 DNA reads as TGCGCCAGCAGCGAGGACAGGGGGCAGGCTCAGTACTTC. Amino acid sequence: CASSEDRGQAQYF.

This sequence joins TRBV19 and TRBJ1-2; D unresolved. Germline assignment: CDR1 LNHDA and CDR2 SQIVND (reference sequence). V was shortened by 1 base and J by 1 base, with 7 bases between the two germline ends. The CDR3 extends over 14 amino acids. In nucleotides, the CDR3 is TGTGCCAGTAGTATAGTAAACAGTAACTATGGCTACACCTTC. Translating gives CASSIVNSNYGYTF.

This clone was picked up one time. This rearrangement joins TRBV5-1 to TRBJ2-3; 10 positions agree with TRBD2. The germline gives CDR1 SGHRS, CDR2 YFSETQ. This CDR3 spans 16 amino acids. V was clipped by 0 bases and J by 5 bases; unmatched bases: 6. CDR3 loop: CASSLGASGSLDTQYF. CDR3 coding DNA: TGCGCCAGCAGCTTGGGGGCTAGCGGGAGTTTAGATACGCAGTATTTT.

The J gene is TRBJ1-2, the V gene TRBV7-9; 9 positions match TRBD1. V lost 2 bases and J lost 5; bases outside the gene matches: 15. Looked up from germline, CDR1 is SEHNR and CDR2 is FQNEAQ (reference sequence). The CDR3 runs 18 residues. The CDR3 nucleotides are TGTGCCAGCAGCTTAATGCCGAGGACAGGGGCGATAATTTATGGCTACACCTTC. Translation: CASSLMPRTGAIIYGYTF. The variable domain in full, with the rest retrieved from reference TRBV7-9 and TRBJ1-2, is DTGVSQNPRHKITKRGQNVTFRCDPISEHNRLYWYRQTLGQGPEFLTYFQNEAQLEKSRLLSDRFSAERPKGSFSTLEIQRTEQGDSAMYLCASSLMPRTGAIIYGYTFGSGTRLTVV.

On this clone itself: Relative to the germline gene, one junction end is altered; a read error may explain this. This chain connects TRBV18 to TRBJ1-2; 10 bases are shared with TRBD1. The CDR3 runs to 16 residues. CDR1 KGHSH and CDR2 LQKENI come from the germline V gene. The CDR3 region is CASGRTGTGVLAGYPF. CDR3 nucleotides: TGTGCCAGCGGACGAACCGGGACAGGGGTCTTAGCCGGCTACCCCTTC.

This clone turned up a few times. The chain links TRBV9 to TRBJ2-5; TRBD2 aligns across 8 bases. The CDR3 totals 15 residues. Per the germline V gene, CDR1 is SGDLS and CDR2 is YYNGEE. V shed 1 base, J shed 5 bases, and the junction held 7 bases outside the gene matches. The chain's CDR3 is CASSVSGGPLETQYF. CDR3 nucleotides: TGTGCCAGCAGCGTAAGCGGGGGCCCATTGGAGACCCAGTACTTC.

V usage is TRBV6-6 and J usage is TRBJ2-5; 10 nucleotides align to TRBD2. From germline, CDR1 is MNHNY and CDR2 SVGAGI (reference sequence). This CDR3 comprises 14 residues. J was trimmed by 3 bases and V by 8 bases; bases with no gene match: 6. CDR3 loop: CASDRSGREETQYF. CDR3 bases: TGTGCCAGCGATAGGAGCGGGAGGGAAGAGACCCAGTACTTC.

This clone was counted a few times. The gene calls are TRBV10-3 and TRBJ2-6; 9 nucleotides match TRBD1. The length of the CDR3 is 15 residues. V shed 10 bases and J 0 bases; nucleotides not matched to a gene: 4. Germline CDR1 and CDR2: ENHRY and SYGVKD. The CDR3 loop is CATTDRGSGANVLTF. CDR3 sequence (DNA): TGTGCCACTACGGACAGGGGCTCTGGGGCCAACGTCCTGACTTTC.

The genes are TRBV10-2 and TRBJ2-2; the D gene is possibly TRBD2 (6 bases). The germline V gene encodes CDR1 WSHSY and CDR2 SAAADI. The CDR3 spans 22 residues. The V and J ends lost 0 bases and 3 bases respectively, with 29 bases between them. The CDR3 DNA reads TGCGCCAGCAGTGAGTCGTTCGTTAGCGGCGGGAACTTATATTCGGACACCGGGGAGCTGTTTTTT. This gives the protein CASSESFVSGGNLYSDTGELFF.

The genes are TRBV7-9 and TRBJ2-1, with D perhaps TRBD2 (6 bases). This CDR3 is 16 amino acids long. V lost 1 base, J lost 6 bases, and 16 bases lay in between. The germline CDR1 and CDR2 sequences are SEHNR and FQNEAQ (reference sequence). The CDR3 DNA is TGTGCCAGCAGCTTAGGTGGAGGGGCCGGCTTCAATGAGCAGTTCTTC. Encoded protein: CASSLGGGAGFNEQFF.

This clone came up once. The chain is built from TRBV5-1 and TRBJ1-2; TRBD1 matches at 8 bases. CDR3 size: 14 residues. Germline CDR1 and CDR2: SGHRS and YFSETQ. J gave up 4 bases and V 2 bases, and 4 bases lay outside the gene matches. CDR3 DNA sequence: TGCGCCAGCAGCTTTACAGGGGGGTCCTATGGCTACACCTTC. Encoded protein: CASSFTGGSYGYTF.

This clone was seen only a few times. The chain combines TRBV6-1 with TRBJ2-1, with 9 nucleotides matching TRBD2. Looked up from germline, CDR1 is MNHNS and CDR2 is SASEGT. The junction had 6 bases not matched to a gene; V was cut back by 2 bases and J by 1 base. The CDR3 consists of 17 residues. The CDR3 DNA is TGTGCCAGCAGTGAAAGGCCCGCGGGGGGGTCCTACAATGAGCAGTTCTTC. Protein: CASSERPAGGSYNEQFF.